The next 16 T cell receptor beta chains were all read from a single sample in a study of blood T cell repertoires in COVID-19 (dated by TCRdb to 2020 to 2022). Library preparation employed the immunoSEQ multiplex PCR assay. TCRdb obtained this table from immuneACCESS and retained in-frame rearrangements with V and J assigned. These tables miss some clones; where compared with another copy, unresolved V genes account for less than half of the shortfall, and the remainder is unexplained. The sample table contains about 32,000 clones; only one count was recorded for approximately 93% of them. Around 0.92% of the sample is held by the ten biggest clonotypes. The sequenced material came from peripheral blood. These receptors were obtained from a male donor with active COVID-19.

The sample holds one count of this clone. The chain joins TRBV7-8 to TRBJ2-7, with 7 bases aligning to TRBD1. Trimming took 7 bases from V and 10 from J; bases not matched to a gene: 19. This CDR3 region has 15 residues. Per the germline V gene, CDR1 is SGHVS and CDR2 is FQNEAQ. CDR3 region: CASIEKGTATQTQYF. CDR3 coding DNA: TGTGCCAGCATCGAAAAAGGGACAGCAACCCAGACTCAGTACTTC.

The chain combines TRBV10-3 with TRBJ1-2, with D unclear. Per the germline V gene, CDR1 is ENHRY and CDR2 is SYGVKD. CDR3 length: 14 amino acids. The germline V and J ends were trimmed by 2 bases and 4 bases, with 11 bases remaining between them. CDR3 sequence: CAISEVTYLYGYTF. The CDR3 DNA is TGTGCCATCAGTGAGGTGACATATCTCTATGGCTACACCTTC.

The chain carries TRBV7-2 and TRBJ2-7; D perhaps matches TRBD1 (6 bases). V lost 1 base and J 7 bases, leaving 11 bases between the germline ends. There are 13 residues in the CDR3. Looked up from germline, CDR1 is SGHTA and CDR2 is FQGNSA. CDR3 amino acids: CASSLEQGREQYF. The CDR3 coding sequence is TGTGCCAGCAGCTTAGAACAGGGTAGGGAGCAGTACTTC.

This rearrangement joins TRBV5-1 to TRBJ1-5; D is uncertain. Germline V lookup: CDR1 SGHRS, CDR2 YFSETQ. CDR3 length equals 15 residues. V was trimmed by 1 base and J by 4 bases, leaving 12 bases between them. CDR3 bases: TGCGCCAGCAGCTTGCTAGGACTTTTGAATCAGCCCCAGCATTTT. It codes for CASSLLGLLNQPQHF.

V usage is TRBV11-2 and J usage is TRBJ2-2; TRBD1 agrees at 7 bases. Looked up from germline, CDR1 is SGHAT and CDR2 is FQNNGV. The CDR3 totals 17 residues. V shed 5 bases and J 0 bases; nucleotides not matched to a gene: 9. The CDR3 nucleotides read TGTGCCAGCAGCCTAAAGGGACAGCAAACGAACACCGGGGAGCTGTTTTTT. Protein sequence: CASSLKGQQTNTGELFF.

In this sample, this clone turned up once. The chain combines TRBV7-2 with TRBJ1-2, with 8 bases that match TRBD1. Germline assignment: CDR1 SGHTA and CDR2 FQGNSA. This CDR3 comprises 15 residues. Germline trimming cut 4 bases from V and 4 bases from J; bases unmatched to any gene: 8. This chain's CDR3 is CASSSVWDRIYGYTF. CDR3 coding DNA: TGTGCCAGCAGCTCTGTTTGGGACAGGATCTATGGCTACACCTTC.

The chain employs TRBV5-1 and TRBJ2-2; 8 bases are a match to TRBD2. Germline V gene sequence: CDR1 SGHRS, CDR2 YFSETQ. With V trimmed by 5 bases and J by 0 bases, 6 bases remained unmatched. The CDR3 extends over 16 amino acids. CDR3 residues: CASRKLAGPNTGELFF. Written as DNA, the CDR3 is TGCGCCAGCAGGAAATTAGCGGGACCGAACACCGGGGAGCTGTTTTTT.

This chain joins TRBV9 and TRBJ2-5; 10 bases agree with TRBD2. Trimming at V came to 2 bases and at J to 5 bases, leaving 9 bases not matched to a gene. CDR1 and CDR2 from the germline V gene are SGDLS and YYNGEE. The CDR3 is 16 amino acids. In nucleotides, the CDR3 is TGTGCCAGCAGCGTGAAAGCGGGGGGGCCGCGGGAGACCCAGTACTTC. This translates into CASSVKAGGPRETQYF.

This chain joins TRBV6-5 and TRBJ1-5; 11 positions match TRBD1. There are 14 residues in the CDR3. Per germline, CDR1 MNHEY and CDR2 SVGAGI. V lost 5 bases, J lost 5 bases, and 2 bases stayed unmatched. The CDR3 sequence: CASSRDRGDQPQHF. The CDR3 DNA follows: TGTGCCAGCAGTCGGGACAGGGGGGATCAGCCCCAGCATTTT.

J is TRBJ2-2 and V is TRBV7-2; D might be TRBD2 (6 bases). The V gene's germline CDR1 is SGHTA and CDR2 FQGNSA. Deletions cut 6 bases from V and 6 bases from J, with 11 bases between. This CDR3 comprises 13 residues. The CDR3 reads CASRTLASGELFF. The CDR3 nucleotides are TGTGCCAGCAGGACTCTAGCGTCCGGGGAGCTGTTTTTT.

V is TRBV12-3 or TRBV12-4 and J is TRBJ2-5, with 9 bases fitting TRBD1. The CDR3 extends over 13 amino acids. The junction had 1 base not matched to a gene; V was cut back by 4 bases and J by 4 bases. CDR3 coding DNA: TGTGCCAGCAGTTCGACAGGGGGAGAGACCCAGTACTTC. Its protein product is CASSSTGGETQYF.

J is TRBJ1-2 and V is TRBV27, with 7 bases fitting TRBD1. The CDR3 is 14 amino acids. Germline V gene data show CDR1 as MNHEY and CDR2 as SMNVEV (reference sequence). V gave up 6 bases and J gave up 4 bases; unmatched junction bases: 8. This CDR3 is CASRRGQAIYGYTF. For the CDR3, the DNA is TGTGCCAGCAGAAGAGGACAGGCGATCTATGGCTACACCTTC.

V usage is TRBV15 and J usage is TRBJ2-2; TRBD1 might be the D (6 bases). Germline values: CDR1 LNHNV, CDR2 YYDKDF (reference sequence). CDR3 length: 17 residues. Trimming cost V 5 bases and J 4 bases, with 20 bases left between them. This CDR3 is CATSPDLTGMGTGELFF. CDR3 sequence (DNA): TGTGCCACCAGCCCAGATCTTACAGGGATGGGCACCGGGGAGCTGTTTTTT.

CDR3 amino acids: CASSTGTTYEQYF. CDR3 coding DNA: TGTGCCAGCAGCACTGGGACAACATACGAGCAGTACTTC. This chain connects TRBV7-2 to TRBJ2-7, with D tentatively TRBD1 (6 bases). Trimming pared 5 bases from V and 4 bases from J, leaving 12 bases between. The germline gives CDR1 SGHTA, CDR2 FQGNSA. The CDR3 is 13 amino acids.

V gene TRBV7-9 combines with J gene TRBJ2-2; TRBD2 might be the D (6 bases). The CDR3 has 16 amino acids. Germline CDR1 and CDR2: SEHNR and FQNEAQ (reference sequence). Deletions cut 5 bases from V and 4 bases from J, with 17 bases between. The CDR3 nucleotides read TGTGCCAGCAGCAATAGCGGCCTTAGATTCACCGGGGAGCTGTTTTTT. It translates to CASSNSGLRFTGELFF.

CDR3 residues: CASSPYTEAFF. CDR3 nucleotide sequence: TGTGCCAGCAGCCCGTACACTGAAGCTTTCTTT. The chain has TRBV7-9 and TRBJ1-1, with D hard to call. V was pared by 5 bases and J by 3 bases, with 4 bases between. The CDR3 is 11 amino acids. CDR1 and CDR2 (germline): SEHNR, FQNEAQ (reference sequence).